Listed below are T cell receptor beta chains from one sample, sequenced in a study of blood T cells in healthy people across ages. Each CDR3 protein is one row after TCRdb ran MiXCR on the 5' RACE reads. The data contain 750,000 to 850,000 distinct CDR3 sequences, more than 20% of them singletons. These same data were also listed under a study on T cells of mothers and their children.

The material sequenced was blood. The origin of the receptors is a boy aged 5-17 years in good health. The CDR3 runs from the conserved cysteine through the conserved F or W. The order of the fields is CDR3 DNA, CDR3 protein, J gene, clone size, V gene, D gene. The D gene is left open where the match is weak. Clone size is given for some rows only: seen once, a few or many times, or a class if the clone is expanded.

TGTGCCACCAGCAGAGGTTGGGAGCAGGGGTCATCCGAGCAGTACTTC CATSRGWEQGSSEQYF TRBJ2-7 few TRBV15 .
TGTGCCAGTAGGACACAGGGGGAGGACGAGCAGTACTTC CASRTQGEDEQYF TRBJ2-7 once TRBV19 TRBD1
TGTGCCACCAGTGATTCTGGGGATGAGCAGTTCTTC CATSDSGDEQFF TRBJ2-1 few TRBV24-1 .
TGTGCCATCAGTGAAATGGCGAGCACAGATACGCAGTATTTT CAISEMASTDTQYF TRBJ2-3 few TRBV10-3 .
TGTGCCAGCAGCCCGAGACTAGCGGGGGGGCCCCGGCAGAAAAACATTCAGTACTTC CASSPRLAGGPRQKNIQYF TRBJ2-4 few TRBV3-1 TRBD2
TGTGCCAGCAGCTTATTTTGGCAAGAGACCCAGTACTTC CASSLFWQETQYF TRBJ2-5 . TRBV7-8 .
TGCAGCGTTCTCCCCGGGGGGACAGAATACGAGCAGTACTTC CSVLPGGTEYEQYF TRBJ2-7 . TRBV29-1 .
TGCGCCAGCAGCACTCGACAGGGTTCCTACAATGAGCAGTTCTTC CASSTRQGSYNEQFF TRBJ2-1 . TRBV5-1 TRBD1
TGCGCCAGCAGGGAAGGGACAGCGACCTCTGGAAACACCATATATTTT CASREGTATSGNTIYF TRBJ1-3 . TRBV5-1 TRBD1
TGTGCCAGCAGCTTAGCGGCGTCCCGAGGAAAACTGTTTTTT CASSLAASRGKLFF TRBJ1-4 . TRBV7-2 .
TGTGCCAGCGGATCCCTAGCCAAAAACATTCAGTACTTC CASGSLAKNIQYF TRBJ2-4 few TRBV27 .
TGTGCCAGCACAGCCACTTATAGCAATCAGCCCCAGCATTTT CASTATYSNQPQHF TRBJ1-5 . TRBV2 .
TGTGCCAGCAGTCAATTACAGGGTTCTGGGGCCAACGTCCTGACTTTC CASSQLQGSGANVLTF TRBJ2-6 few TRBV6-1 .
TGTGCCAGCAGCTTAACGGCCCACAGGGGAAGCACAGATACGCAGTATTTT CASSLTAHRGSTDTQYF TRBJ2-3 few TRBV7-9 TRBD1
TGCAGTGCTAGTTACCTCAGAGCCGGCTACGAGCAGTACTTC CSASYLRAGYEQYF TRBJ2-7 once TRBV20-1 .
TGTGCCAGCAGCCTTTTTCAGGGGTCAGCCTACGAGCAGTACTTC CASSLFQGSAYEQYF TRBJ2-7 . TRBV5-5 .
TGTGCCAGCAGCGGCGACACTAGCACAGATACGCAGTATTTT CASSGDTSTDTQYF TRBJ2-3 few TRBV11-2 .
TGTGCCATCGGGCGCGGGCAAGAGACCCAGTACTTC CAIGRGQETQYF TRBJ2-5 once TRBV10-3 .
TGTGCCAGCAGCGGCCAAGGGAGCGGGAGCTACGAGCAGTACTTC CASSGQGSGSYEQYF TRBJ2-7 . TRBV7-2 TRBD2
TGTGCCAGCGGGGACGGTGCCTACGAGCAGTACTTC CASGDGAYEQYF TRBJ2-7 . TRBV27 .
TGCAGTGCTGTGACGGGACCCACTGGAAACACCATATATTTT CSAVTGPTGNTIYF TRBJ1-3 . TRBV20-1 .
TGTGCCAGCAGTTACGTCTCCGAGAACACTGAAGCTTTCTTT CASSYVSENTEAFF TRBJ1-1 few TRBV6-2/TRBV6-3 .
TGTGCCAGCAGCCGGGGGGGCTCCTACAATGAGCAGTTCTTC CASSRGGSYNEQFF TRBJ2-1 . TRBV28 TRBD2
TGCAGCGTTGCCGGGGCCGGGGGGTGGGCTGAAGCTTTCTTT CSVAGAGGWAEAFF TRBJ1-1 few TRBV29-1 .
TGTGCCAGCAGTTTATCCCCCGGCTACGGGCAGTACTTC CASSLSPGYGQYF TRBJ2-7 . TRBV27 .
TGTGCCAGCAGTAGCGGACTAGCGGGAGGGCCGCAAGATACGCAGTATTTT CASSSGLAGGPQDTQYF TRBJ2-3 . TRBV27 TRBD2
TGCAGTGCTAGACCGCCGGGACTAGCGGGAGGTGATGAGCAGTTCTTC CSARPPGLAGGDEQFF TRBJ2-1 few TRBV20-1 TRBD2
TGCGCCAGCAGCTTGGGTAGTCAGCCCCCCAAAGCTTTCTTT CASSLGSQPPKAFF TRBJ1-1 few TRBV5-1 .
TGCAGTGCCACCGAGACAGGGAAGGTCGCGAACACCGGGGAGCTGTTTTTT CSATETGKVANTGELFF TRBJ2-2 . TRBV20-1 TRBD1
TGCAGCGGCCGGACAGTTAGCAATCAGCCCCAGCATTTT CSGRTVSNQPQHF TRBJ1-5 few TRBV29-1 .
TGCGCCAGCAGCTATATGGGGGCTGCTGAGCAGTTCTTC CASSYMGAAEQFF TRBJ2-1 few TRBV5-1 .
TGTAGCGGTCGACAGGGGCTGAACGCTGAAGCTTTCTTT CSGRQGLNAEAFF TRBJ1-1 . TRBV29-1 TRBD1
TGTGCCAGCAGCTGGACAGGGACCGGCTACACCTTC CASSWTGTGYTF TRBJ1-2 . TRBV7-9 TRBD1
TGTGCCAGCAGCTTAGGATGGGGGGAGATTACCTACGAGCAGTACTTC CASSLGWGEITYEQYF TRBJ2-7 . TRBV7-2 .
TGTGCCAGCAGTTTCTCTCTCCTCCGGAACACTGAAGCTTTCTTT CASSFSLLRNTEAFF TRBJ1-1 few TRBV12-3/TRBV12-4 .
TGTGCCAGTAGTGCGGGACAGAGTCCCTCCTACGAGCAGTACTTC CASSAGQSPSYEQYF TRBJ2-7 . TRBV19 .
TGTGCCAGCAGCTTTCCGACCGGGTATGGAGGCGATGAGCAGTTCTTC CASSFPTGYGGDEQFF TRBJ2-1 few TRBV7-2 .
TGCAGTGCTAGAGAGGAGGGCAGTGGCCAGTTCTACGAGCAGTACTTC CSAREEGSGQFYEQYF TRBJ2-7 . TRBV20-1 .
TGCGCCAGCAGCTTGGAGGCGGGATTGGAGCCCCAGCATTTT CASSLEAGLEPQHF TRBJ1-5 few TRBV5-1 .
TGTGCCAGCAATCCAGGGGCCAAAAACATTCAGTACTTC CASNPGAKNIQYF TRBJ2-4 . TRBV6-1 .
TGCAGTGCTAGGTATCGCATTAGCGGGACCACCTACTCCTACAATGAGCAGTTCTTC CSARYRISGTTYSYNEQFF TRBJ2-1 . TRBV20-1 TRBD2
TGTGCCAGCAGCTTAGCGCCCGGACTAGCCTACGAGCGGTACTTC CASSLAPGLAYERYF TRBJ2-7 . TRBV7-2 TRBD2
TGTGCCAGCAGTTCAGCGGGAGATAGGGACGAGCAGTACTTC CASSSAGDRDEQYF TRBJ2-7 . TRBV28 TRBD2
TGTGCCAGCAGCTTAGTTCTCTGGACAACTCAAGAGACCCAGTACTTC CASSLVLWTTQETQYF TRBJ2-5 . TRBV7-8 .
TGCGCCAGCAGCCCACTAAATCTAGCTCGCGAGACCCAGTACTTC CASSPLNLARETQYF TRBJ2-5 . TRBV4-3 .
TGTGCCAGTAGCTGGGCGGGGTACAATGAGCAGTTCTTC CASSWAGYNEQFF TRBJ2-1 . TRBV19 .
TGTGCCAGCAGTTACCGAGGGCTCTCGGGCAATGAGCAGTTCTTC CASSYRGLSGNEQFF TRBJ2-1 few TRBV6-5 .
TGTGCCAGCACCGGGTTGGACTATGGCTACACCTTC CASTGLDYGYTF TRBJ1-2 few TRBV7-9 .
TGCGCCAGCAGTATGTGGGCCAACAATGAGCAGTTCTTC CASSMWANNEQFF TRBJ2-1 . TRBV5-1 .
TGCAGTGCTAGTGGAACCGGGACAGGGGTTGGAAACACCATATATTTT CSASGTGTGVGNTIYF TRBJ1-3 . TRBV20-1 TRBD1
TGTGCCAGCTCCCCGACGGGGAAAGCTTTCTTT CASSPTGKAFF TRBJ1-1 . TRBV7-2 .
TGTGCCAGCAGTTTTATTTACGAGACAGCGAACACCGGGGAGCTGTTTTTT CASSFIYETANTGELFF TRBJ2-2 few TRBV27 .
TGCGCCAGCAGCCAAAGGGTGACCTACGAGCAGTACTTC CASSQRVTYEQYF TRBJ2-7 . TRBV4-1 .
TGCAGCGTTGAAGGAGCGGGTGGACTTGTTGAGACCCAGTACTTC CSVEGAGGLVETQYF TRBJ2-5 . TRBV29-1 .
TGCAGTGCTCCCCCTAGGGACTCCTTGACAGATACGCAGTATTTT CSAPPRDSLTDTQYF TRBJ2-3 . TRBV20-1 .
TGTGCCAGCAGTTTATTGGGGTCTAACTATGGCTACACCTTC CASSLLGSNYGYTF TRBJ1-2 few TRBV28 .